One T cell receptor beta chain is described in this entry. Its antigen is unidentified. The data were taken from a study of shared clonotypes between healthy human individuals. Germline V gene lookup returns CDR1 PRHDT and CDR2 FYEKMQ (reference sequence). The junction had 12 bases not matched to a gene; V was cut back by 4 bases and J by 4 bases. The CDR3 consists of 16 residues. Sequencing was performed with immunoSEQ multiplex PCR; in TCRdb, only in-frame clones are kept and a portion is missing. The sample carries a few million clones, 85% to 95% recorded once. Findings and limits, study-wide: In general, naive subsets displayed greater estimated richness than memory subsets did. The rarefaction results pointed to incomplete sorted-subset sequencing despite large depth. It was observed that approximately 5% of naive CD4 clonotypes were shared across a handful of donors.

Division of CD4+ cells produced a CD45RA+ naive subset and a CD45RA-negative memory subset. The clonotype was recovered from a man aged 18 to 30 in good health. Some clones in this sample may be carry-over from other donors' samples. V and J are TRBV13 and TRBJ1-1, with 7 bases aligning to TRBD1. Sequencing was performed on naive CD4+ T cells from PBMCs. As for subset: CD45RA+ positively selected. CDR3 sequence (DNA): TGTGCCAGCAGCTCCTCATCCAGGGGGGCGGTCACTGAAGCTTTCTTT. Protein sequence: CASSSSSRGAVTEAFF.